These T cell receptor beta chains were read from a single sample in a study of a mutant IDH1 vaccine in newly diagnosed glioma. The data were produced by immunoSEQ multiplex PCR, yet TCRdb's version contains in-frame clones alone and is incomplete. The profile shows around 26,000 clones, 93% of them singletons. The source was PBMCs, collected from a glioma patient treated with radiotherapy, temozolomide or both. The receptors stem from a man in his forties with glioma. Each CDR3 is given with its conserved first and last residue. D genes are given only for firm matches. A clone size is listed for some rows: how often the clone was seen (once, few, many), or a class if it is expanded.

CDR3aa: CASSSQGHTYEQYF; CDR3nt: TGTGCCAGCAGTTCACAGGGCCACACCTACGAGCAGTACTTC; abundance: .; d_gene: .; v_gene: TRBV6-5; j_gene: TRBJ2-7
CDR3aa: CASILRPSVRDLSSNQPQHF; CDR3nt: TGCGCCAGCATCCTCAGGCCTTCTGTGAGGGACCTTTCTAGCAATCAGCCCCAGCATTTT; abundance: .; d_gene: .; v_gene: TRBV5-1; j_gene: TRBJ1-5
CDR3aa: CASSLDSNYGYTF; CDR3nt: TGCGCCAGCAGCTTAGACAGCAACTATGGCTACACCTTC; abundance: .; d_gene: .; v_gene: TRBV5-1; j_gene: TRBJ1-2
CDR3aa: CASSSSGTDAYEQYF; CDR3nt: TGCGCCAGCAGCAGCTCCGGGACAGACGCCTACGAGCAGTACTTC; abundance: .; d_gene: TRBD1; v_gene: TRBV5-1; j_gene: TRBJ2-7
CDR3aa: CASSQDSRANSPLHF; CDR3nt: TGCGCCAGCAGCCAAGATTCCAGGGCGAATTCACCCCTCCACTTT; abundance: once; d_gene: .; v_gene: TRBV4-1; j_gene: TRBJ1-6
CDR3aa: CASSSGSRGPNEKLFF; CDR3nt: TGCGCCAGCAGCTCGGGAAGCAGGGGGCCTAATGAAAAACTGTTTTTT; abundance: .; d_gene: TRBD1; v_gene: TRBV5-1; j_gene: TRBJ1-4
CDR3aa: CASRDWTGQETQYF; CDR3nt: TGTGCCAGCAGGGATTGGACAGGGCAAGAGACCCAGTACTTC; abundance: .; d_gene: TRBD1; v_gene: TRBV6-1; j_gene: TRBJ2-5
CDR3aa: CASSFGTGPANTYGYTF; CDR3nt: TGTGCCAGCAGCTTCGGGACAGGGCCCGCGAACACCTATGGCTACACCTTC; abundance: .; d_gene: TRBD1; v_gene: TRBV5-4; j_gene: TRBJ1-2
CDR3aa: CASSVEPTPPRASSYNEQFF; CDR3nt: TGTGCCAGCAGCGTAGAGCCCACTCCCCCTCGTGCGAGCTCCTACAATGAGCAGTTCTTC; abundance: .; d_gene: .; v_gene: TRBV9; j_gene: TRBJ2-1
CDR3aa: CASSFRTSARSYNEQFF; CDR3nt: TGCGCCAGCAGCTTCCGGACTAGCGCACGCTCCTACAATGAGCAGTTCTTC; abundance: .; d_gene: TRBD2; v_gene: TRBV5-1; j_gene: TRBJ2-1
CDR3aa: CASSYRTGGRDEQFF; CDR3nt: TGTGCCAGCAGTTACCGGACGGGAGGCAGGGATGAGCAGTTCTTC; abundance: .; d_gene: TRBD2; v_gene: TRBV6-5; j_gene: TRBJ2-1
CDR3aa: CASSRVAVRSSPLHF; CDR3nt: TGTGCCAGCAGCCGCGTGGCGGTCCGGAGTTCACCCCTCCACTTT; abundance: .; d_gene: .; v_gene: TRBV7-2; j_gene: TRBJ1-6
CDR3aa: CASSLESGSYNEQFF; CDR3nt: TGTGCCAGCAGCTTAGAAAGCGGGTCTTACAATGAGCAGTTCTTC; abundance: .; d_gene: .; v_gene: TRBV7-8; j_gene: TRBJ2-1
CDR3aa: CASNDGRNTEAFF; CDR3nt: TGTGCCAGCAACGACGGGAGGAACACTGAAGCTTTCTTT; abundance: .; d_gene: .; v_gene: TRBV2; j_gene: TRBJ1-1
CDR3aa: CASSPNRADTQYF; CDR3nt: TGTGCCAGCTCTCCTAATCGTGCAGATACGCAGTATTTT; abundance: once; d_gene: .; v_gene: TRBV2; j_gene: TRBJ2-3
CDR3aa: CASSYLPISGNTIYF; CDR3nt: TGTGCCAGCAGTTACCTTCCCATCTCTGGAAACACCATATATTTT; abundance: .; d_gene: .; v_gene: TRBV6-5; j_gene: TRBJ1-3
CDR3aa: CASRLGVGHLNTEAFF; CDR3nt: TGTGCAAGTCGCTTAGGGGTAGGACACCTAAACACTGAAGCTTTCTTT; abundance: .; d_gene: .; v_gene: TRBV12-2; j_gene: TRBJ1-1
CDR3aa: CASGTRNTEAFF; CDR3nt: TGCGCCAGCGGGACAAGGAACACTGAAGCTTTCTTT; abundance: .; d_gene: .; v_gene: TRBV5-1; j_gene: TRBJ1-1
CDR3aa: CASSPSRVFGTEAFF; CDR3nt: TGTGCCAGCAGCCCCAGCCGGGTTTTTGGCACTGAAGCTTTCTTT; abundance: .; d_gene: .; v_gene: TRBV4-2; j_gene: TRBJ1-1
CDR3aa: CASSILDNTEAFF; CDR3nt: TGTGCCAGCAGCATACTAGATAACACTGAAGCTTTCTTT; abundance: .; d_gene: .; v_gene: TRBV5-4; j_gene: TRBJ1-1
CDR3aa: CASSQGGTELFF; CDR3nt: TGCGCCAGCAGCCAAGGAGGGACGGAACTGTTTTTT; abundance: .; d_gene: .; v_gene: TRBV4-1; j_gene: TRBJ1-4
CDR3aa: CASSQVRGGNSPLHF; CDR3nt: TGCGCCAGCAGCCAAGTCAGGGGCGGTAATTCACCCCTCCACTTT; abundance: .; d_gene: .; v_gene: TRBV4-1; j_gene: TRBJ1-6
CDR3aa: CASSPSWESRTGGYEQYF; CDR3nt: TGTGCCAGCTCACCGTCCTGGGAGAGTAGGACAGGGGGCTACGAGCAGTACTTC; abundance: .; d_gene: TRBD1; v_gene: TRBV18; j_gene: TRBJ2-7
CDR3aa: CASSATPDTQYF; CDR3nt: TGTGCCAGCTCAGCCACCCCCGATACGCAGTATTTT; abundance: .; d_gene: .; v_gene: TRBV18; j_gene: TRBJ2-3
CDR3aa: CASSIVGTGLFEQYF; CDR3nt: TGTGCCAGTAGTATAGTTGGGACAGGGTTATTCGAGCAGTACTTC; abundance: once; d_gene: TRBD1; v_gene: TRBV19; j_gene: TRBJ2-7
CDR3aa: CASSLGKVTGELFF; CDR3nt: TGTGCCAGCAGCTTAGGGAAAGTCACCGGGGAGCTGTTTTTT; abundance: .; d_gene: .; v_gene: TRBV7-2; j_gene: TRBJ2-2
CDR3aa: CASSPGTDSNQPQHF; CDR3nt: TGTGCCAGCTCACCCGGGACAGATAGCAATCAGCCCCAGCATTTT; abundance: .; d_gene: TRBD1; v_gene: TRBV18; j_gene: TRBJ1-5
CDR3aa: CASSLDLLGGKETQYF; CDR3nt: TGTGCCAGCAGCTTAGATCTCCTAGGAGGGAAAGAGACCCAGTACTTC; abundance: once; d_gene: .; v_gene: TRBV7-8; j_gene: TRBJ2-5
CDR3aa: CASSRTADNEQFF; CDR3nt: TGTGCCAGCAGCCGGACAGCAGACAATGAGCAGTTCTTC; abundance: .; d_gene: .; v_gene: TRBV11-2; j_gene: TRBJ2-1
CDR3aa: CASSSGLPTDTQYF; CDR3nt: TGTGCCAGCAGCTCGGGACTCCCGACAGATACGCAGTATTTT; abundance: once; d_gene: .; v_gene: TRBV7-2; j_gene: TRBJ2-3
CDR3aa: CASSYGQGGLNGYTF; CDR3nt: TGTGCCAGCAGCTACGGACAGGGAGGCTTAAATGGCTACACCTTC; abundance: .; d_gene: TRBD1; v_gene: TRBV6-5; j_gene: TRBJ1-2